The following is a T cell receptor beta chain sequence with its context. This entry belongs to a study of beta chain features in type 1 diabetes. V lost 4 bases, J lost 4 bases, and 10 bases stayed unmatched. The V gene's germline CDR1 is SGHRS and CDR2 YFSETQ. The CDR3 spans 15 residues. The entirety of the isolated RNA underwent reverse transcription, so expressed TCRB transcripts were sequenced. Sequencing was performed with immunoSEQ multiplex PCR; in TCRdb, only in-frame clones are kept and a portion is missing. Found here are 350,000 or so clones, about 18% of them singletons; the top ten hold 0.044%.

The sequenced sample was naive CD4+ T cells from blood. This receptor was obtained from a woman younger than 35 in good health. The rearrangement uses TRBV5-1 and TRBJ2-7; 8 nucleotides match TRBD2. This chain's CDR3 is CASSPTGGPGYEQYF. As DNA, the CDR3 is TGCGCCAGCAGCCCCACGGGAGGGCCTGGTTACGAGCAGTACTTC.